The clone carrying this T cell receptor beta chain was seen a few times. Use of 60 Vbeta and 13 Jbeta primers characterized the PCR. Libraries were prepared by immunoSEQ multiplex PCR; TCRdb keeps only in-frame clonotypes and omits some of them. Of around 140,000 clones listed, approximately 80% were seen once; the top ten hold about 6.8%. CDR3 size: 17 residues. V shed 2 bases and J 7 bases; nucleotides not matched to a gene: 9. Per the germline V gene, CDR1 is KGHSH and CDR2 is LQKENI. This entry belongs to a study of cytomegalovirus exposure and HLA in healthy donors. The TCR was taken from a woman between 40 and 50 years old in good health and CMV-seropositive. Sample: PBMCs. This chain links TRBV18 with TRBJ2-6; 9 bases are shared with TRBD1. Here the CDR3 DNA reads TGTGCCAGCTCACCATCCCCGACAGGGGGGGGAGCCAACGTCCTGACTTTC. It encodes CASSPSPTGGGANVLTF.